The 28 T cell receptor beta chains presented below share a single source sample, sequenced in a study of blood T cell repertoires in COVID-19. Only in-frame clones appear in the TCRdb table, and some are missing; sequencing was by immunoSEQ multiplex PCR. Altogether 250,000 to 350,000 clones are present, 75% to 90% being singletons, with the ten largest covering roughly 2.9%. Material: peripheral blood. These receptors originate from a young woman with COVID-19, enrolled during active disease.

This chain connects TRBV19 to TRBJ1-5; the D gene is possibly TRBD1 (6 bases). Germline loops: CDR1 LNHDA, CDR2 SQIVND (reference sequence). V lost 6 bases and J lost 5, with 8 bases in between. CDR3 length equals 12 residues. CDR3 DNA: TGTGCCAGTAGCCACAGGGATCAGCCCCAGCATTTT. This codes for CASSHRDQPQHF.

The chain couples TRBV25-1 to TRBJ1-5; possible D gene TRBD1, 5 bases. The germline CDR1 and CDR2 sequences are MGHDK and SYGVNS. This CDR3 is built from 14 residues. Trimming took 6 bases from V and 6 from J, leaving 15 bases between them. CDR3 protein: CASSAAGGGQPQHF. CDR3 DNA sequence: TGTGCCAGCAGCGCTGCCGGGGGGGGTCAGCCCCAGCATTTT.

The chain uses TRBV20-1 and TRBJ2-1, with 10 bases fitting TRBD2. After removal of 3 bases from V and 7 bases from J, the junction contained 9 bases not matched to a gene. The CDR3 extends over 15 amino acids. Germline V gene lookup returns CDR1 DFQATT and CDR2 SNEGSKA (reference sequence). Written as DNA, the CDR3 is TGCAGTGCTAGTCAACCGGGACTAGCGTTTAATGAGCAGTTCTTC. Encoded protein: CSASQPGLAFNEQFF.

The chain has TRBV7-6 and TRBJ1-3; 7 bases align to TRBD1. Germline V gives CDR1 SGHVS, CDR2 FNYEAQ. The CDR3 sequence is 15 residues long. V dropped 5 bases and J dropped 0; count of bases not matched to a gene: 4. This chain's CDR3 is CASSLGGPSGNTIYF. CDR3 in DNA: TGTGCCAGCAGCCTAGGGGGCCCCTCTGGAAACACCATATATTTT.

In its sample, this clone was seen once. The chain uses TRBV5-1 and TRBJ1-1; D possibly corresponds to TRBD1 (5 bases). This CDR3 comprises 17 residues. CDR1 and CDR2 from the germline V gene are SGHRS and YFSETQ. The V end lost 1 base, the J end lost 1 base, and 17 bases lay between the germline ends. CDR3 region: CASSLTTRSTGNTEAFF. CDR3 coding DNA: TGCGCCAGCAGCTTGACCACACGTTCCACAGGGAACACTGAAGCTTTCTTT.

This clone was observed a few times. In DNA, the CDR3 is TGCGCCAGCAGCCCTGGGACAGGTCATAATTCACCCCTCCACTTT. Amino acid sequence: CASSPGTGHNSPLHF. V usage is TRBV5-1 and J usage is TRBJ1-6; 8 bases agree with TRBD1. Germline trimming cut 4 bases from V and 5 bases from J; bases unmatched to any gene: 5. Germline CDR1 reads SGHRS; CDR2 reads YFSETQ. The CDR3 runs to 15 residues.

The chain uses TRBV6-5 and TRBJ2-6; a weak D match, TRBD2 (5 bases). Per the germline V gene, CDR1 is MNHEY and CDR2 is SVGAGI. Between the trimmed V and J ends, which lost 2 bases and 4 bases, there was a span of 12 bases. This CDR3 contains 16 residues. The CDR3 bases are TGTGCCAGCAGTTACGGTCGAGGGTCCGGGGCCAACGTCCTGACTTTC. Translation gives CASSYGRGSGANVLTF.

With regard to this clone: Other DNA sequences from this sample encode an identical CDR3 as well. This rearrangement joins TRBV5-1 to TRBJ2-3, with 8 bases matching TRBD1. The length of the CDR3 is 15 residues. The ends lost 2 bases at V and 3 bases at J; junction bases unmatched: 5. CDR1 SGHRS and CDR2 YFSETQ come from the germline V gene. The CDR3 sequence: CASSLQGVRTDTQYF. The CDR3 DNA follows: TGCGCCAGCAGCTTACAGGGGGTAAGGACAGATACGCAGTATTTT.

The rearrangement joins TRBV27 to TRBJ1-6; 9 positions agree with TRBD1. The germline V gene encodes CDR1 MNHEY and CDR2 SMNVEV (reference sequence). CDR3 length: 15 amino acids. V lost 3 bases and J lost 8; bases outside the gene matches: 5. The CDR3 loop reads CASSFFGTGHSPLHF. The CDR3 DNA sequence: TGTGCCAGCAGTTTTTTCGGGACAGGGCATTCACCCCTCCACTTT.

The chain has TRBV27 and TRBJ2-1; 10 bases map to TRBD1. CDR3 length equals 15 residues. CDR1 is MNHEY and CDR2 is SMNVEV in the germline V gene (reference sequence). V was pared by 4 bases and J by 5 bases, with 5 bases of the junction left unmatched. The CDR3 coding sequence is TGTGCCAGCAGTTCCCGACAGGGGGCGCACAATGAGCAGTTCTTC. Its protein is CASSSRQGAHNEQFF.

The CDR3 region is CSVEEVPGRYGYTF. CDR3 DNA: TGCAGCGTTGAAGAGGTCCCAGGGCGTTATGGCTACACCTTC. The V gene is TRBV29-1, the J gene TRBJ1-2; D may be TRBD1 (5 bases). V was clipped by 0 bases and J by 5 bases, with 13 bases between them. This CDR3 has 14 amino acids. Germline V gives CDR1 SQVTM, CDR2 ANQGSEA.

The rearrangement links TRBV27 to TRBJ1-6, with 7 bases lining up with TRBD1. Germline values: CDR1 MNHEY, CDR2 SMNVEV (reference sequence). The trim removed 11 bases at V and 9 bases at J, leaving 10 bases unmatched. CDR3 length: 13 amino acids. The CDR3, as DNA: TGTGCCGTTCGACCCCGGACAGGTTCACCCCTCCACTTT. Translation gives CAVRPRTGSPLHF.

The CDR3 loop reads CASSLGGGAGNEQFF. CDR3 coding DNA: TGTGCCAGCAGCTTGGGTGGGGGCGCCGGCAATGAGCAGTTCTTC. The J gene is TRBJ2-1, the V gene TRBV5-4, with D tentatively TRBD1 (6 bases). Trimming removed 0 bases at V and 6 bases at J, with 13 bases between. Germline V gives CDR1 SGHNT, CDR2 YYREEE (reference sequence). The CDR3 consists of 15 residues.

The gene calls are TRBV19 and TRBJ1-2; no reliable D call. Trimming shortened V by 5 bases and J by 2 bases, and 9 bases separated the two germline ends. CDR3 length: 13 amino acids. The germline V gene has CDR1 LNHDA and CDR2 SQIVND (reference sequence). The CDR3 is CASSFDGNYGYTF. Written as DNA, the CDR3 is TGTGCCAGTAGTTTCGACGGGAACTATGGCTACACCTTC.

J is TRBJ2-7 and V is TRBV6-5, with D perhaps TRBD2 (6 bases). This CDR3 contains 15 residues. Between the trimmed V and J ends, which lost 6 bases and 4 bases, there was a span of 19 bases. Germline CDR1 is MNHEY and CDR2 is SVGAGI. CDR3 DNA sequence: TGTGCCAGCAGGGATCCGACCGGGAGTACGTACGAGCAGTACTTC. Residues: CASRDPTGSTYEQYF.

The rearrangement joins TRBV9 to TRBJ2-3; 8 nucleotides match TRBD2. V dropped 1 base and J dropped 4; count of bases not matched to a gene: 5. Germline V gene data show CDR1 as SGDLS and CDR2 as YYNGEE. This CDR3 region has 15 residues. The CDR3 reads CASSVSGGNPDTQYF. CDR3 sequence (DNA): TGTGCCAGCAGCGTATCGGGGGGGAACCCAGATACGCAGTATTTT.

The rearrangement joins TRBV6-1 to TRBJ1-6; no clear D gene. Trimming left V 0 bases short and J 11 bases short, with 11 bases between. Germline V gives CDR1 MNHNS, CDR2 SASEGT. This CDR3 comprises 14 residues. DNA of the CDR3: TGTGCCAGCAGTGAAGCGTGGCAGGCTACACCCCTCCACTTT. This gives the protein CASSEAWQATPLHF.

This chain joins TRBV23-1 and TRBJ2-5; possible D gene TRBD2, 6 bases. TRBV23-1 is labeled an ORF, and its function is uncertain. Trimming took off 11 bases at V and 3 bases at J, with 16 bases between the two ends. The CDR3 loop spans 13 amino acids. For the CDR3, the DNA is TGCGCCCGGGGGAAGGCGATCAAAGAGACCCAGTACTTC. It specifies CARGKAIKETQYF.

The CDR3 DNA reads TGCAGCGGGAGACAGGGGATGGACACCGGGGAGCTGTTTTTT. It translates to CSGRQGMDTGELFF. This chain connects TRBV29-1 to TRBJ2-2; 8 nucleotides align to TRBD1. The ends lost 7 bases at V and 3 bases at J; junction bases unmatched: 7. Germline V CDR1 and CDR2: SQVTM, ANQGSEA. The CDR3 runs 14 residues.

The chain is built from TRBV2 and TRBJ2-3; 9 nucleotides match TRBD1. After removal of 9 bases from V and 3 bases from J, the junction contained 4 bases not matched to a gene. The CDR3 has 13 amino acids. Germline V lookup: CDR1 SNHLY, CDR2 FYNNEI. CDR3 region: CARTGQGTDTQYF. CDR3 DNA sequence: TGTGCCAGGACGGGACAGGGAACAGATACGCAGTATTTT.

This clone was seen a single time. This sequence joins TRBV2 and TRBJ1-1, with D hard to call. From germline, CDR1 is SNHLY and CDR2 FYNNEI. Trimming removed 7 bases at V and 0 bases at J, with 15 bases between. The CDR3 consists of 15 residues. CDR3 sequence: CASKREGRMNTEAFF. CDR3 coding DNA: TGTGCCAGCAAGCGGGAGGGTCGGATGAACACTGAAGCTTTCTTT.

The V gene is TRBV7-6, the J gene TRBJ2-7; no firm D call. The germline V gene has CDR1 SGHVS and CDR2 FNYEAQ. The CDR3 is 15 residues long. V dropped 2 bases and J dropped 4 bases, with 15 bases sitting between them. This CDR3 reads CASSLRRSPQYEQYF. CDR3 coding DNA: TGTGCCAGCAGCTTACGGCGGAGCCCTCAATACGAGCAGTACTTC.

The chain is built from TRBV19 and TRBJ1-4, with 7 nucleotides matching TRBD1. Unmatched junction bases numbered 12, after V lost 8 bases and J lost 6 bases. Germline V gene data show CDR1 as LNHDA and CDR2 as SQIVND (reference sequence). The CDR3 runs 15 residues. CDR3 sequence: CASASRGRGDEKLFF. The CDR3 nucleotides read TGTGCCAGTGCGTCCCGGGGCAGGGGGGATGAAAAACTGTTTTTT.

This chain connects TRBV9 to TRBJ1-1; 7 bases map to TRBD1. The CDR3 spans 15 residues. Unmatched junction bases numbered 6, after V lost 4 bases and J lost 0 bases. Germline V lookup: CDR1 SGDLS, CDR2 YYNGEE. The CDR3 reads CASSPNRGMNTEAFF. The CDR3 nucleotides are TGTGCCAGCAGCCCAAACAGGGGCATGAACACTGAAGCTTTCTTT.

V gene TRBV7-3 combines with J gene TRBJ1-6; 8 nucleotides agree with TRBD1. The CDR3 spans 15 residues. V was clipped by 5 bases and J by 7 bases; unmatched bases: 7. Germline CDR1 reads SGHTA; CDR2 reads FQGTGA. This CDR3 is CASSATGTGNSPLHF. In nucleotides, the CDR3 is TGTGCCAGCAGCGCCACCGGGACAGGAAATTCACCCCTCCACTTT.

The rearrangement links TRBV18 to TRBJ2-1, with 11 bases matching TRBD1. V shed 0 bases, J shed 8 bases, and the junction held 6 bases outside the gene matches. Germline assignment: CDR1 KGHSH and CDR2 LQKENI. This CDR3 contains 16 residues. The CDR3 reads CASSPPRTGGGYEQFF. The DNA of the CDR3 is TGTGCCAGCTCACCACCCCGGACAGGGGGCGGTTATGAGCAGTTCTTC.

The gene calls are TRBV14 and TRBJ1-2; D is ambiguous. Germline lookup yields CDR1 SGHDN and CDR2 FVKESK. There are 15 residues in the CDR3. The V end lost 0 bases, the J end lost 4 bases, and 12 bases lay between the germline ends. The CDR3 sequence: CASSQDISSPYGYTF. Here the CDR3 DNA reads TGTGCCAGCAGCCAAGATATCAGTTCCCCCTATGGCTACACCTTC.

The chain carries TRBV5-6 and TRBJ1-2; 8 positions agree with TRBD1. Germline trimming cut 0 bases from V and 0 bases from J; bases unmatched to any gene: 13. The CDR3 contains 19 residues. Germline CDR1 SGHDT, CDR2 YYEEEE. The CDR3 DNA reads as TGTGCCAGCAGCTTGGAGTTTCGTCGCCAGGGGGCTACTAACTATGGCTACACCTTC. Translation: CASSLEFRRQGATNYGYTF.